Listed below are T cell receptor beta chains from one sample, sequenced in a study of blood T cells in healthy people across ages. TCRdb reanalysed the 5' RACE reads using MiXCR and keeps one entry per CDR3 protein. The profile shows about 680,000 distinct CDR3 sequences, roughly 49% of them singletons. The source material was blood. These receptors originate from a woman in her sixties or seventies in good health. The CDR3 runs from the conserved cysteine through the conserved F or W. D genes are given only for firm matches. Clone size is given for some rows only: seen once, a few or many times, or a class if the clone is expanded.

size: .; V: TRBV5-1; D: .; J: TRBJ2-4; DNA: TGCGCCAGCCGGTCCGAGGGAGGCAGGAACATTCAGTACTTC; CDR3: CASRSEGGRNIQYF
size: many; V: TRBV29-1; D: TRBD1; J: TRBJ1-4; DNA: TGCAGCGTTACTCGACAGGGTGGTGAAAAACTGTTTTTT; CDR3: CSVTRQGGEKLFF
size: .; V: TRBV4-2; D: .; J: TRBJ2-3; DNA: TGTGCCAGCAGCCAAGAGGGCTCAGCCACAGATACGCAGTATTTT; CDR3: CASSQEGSATDTQYF
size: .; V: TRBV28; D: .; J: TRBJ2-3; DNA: TGTGCCAGCACCCTTGGCGGATCCACAGATACGCAGTATTTT; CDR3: CASTLGGSTDTQYF
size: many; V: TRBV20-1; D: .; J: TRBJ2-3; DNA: TGCAGTGCAACCTTCGGACCACAGGATACGCAGTATTTT; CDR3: CSATFGPQDTQYF
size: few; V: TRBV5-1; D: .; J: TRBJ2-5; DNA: TGCGCCAGCAGAGAGCCGAAAGAGACCCAGTACTTC; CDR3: CASREPKETQYF
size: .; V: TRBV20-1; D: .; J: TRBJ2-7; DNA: TGCAGTGCCTCGGACGAATCTTCCTACGAGCAGTACTTC; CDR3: CSASDESSYEQYF
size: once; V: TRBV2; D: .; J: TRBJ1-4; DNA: TGTGCCAGCGGTGCTTCGGCAGGGAGGGAAAAACTGTTTTTT; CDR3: CASGASAGREKLFF
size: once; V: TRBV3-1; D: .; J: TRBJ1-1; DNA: TGTGCCAGCAGCCGGGGGACACGGGGGGACACTGAAGCTTTCTTT; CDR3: CASSRGTRGDTEAFF
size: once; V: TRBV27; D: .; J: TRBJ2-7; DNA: TGTGCCAGCAGTTTAAAACACCCTGATCAGGGGCCCTACGAGCAGTACTTC; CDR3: CASSLKHPDQGPYEQYF
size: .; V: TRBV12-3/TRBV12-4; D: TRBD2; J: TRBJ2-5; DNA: TGTGCCAGCAGTCGCCCCGGCGGGAGAGAGACCCAGTACTTC; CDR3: CASSRPGGRETQYF
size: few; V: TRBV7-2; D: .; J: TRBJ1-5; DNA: TGTGCCAGCAGCACCCAGGACGGGAATCAGCCCCAGCATTTT; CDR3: CASSTQDGNQPQHF
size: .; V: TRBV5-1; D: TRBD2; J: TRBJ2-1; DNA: TGCGCCAGCAGCATCGGATCTAGCGGGAGTGATGAGCAGTTCTTC; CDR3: CASSIGSSGSDEQFF
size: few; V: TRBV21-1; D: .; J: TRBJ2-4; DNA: TGTGCCAGCAGGTCCGTGGGGGTTTCAAACATTCAGTACTTC; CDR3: CASRSVGVSNIQYF
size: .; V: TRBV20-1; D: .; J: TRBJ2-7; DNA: TGCAGTGCTAGAGGGGCTTACGACGAGCAGTACTTC; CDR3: CSARGAYDEQYF
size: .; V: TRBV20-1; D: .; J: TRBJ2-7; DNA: TGCAGTGCTAGAGACCTCCAGCGGACCGCCTACGAGCAGTACTTC; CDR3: CSARDLQRTAYEQYF
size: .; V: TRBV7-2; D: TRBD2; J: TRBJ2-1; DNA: TGTGCCAGCAGCCCCGGGCGGGCGGGAGGTTTCCCAGATACGCAGTTCTTC; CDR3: CASSPGRAGGFPDTQFF
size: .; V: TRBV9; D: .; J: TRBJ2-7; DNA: TGTGCCAGCAGCGCTCAGGGTACAGTGGGGATCTACGAGCAGTACTTC; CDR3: CASSAQGTVGIYEQYF
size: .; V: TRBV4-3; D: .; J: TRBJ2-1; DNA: TGCGCCAGCAGCCAAGATCCCAATCCATACAATGAGCAGTTCTTC; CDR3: CASSQDPNPYNEQFF
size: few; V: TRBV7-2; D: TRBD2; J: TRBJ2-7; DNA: TGTGCCAGCAGCAGAGATCTAGCGGGAGGCCCCTACGAGCAGTACTTC; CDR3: CASSRDLAGGPYEQYF
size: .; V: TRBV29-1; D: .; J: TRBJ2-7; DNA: TGCAGCGTTGAAGATCAGTCCTACGAGCAGTACTTC; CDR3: CSVEDQSYEQYF
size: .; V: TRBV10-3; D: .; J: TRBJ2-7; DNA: TGTGCCATCAGTGAGTTACAGGATCTCTCCTACGAGCAGTACTTC; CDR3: CAISELQDLSYEQYF
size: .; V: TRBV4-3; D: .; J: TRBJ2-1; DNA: TGCGCCAGCAGCCAAACCTACCGAAGCTCCTACAATGAGCAGTTCTTC; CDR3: CASSQTYRSSYNEQFF
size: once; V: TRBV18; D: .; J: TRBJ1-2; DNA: TGTGCCAGCTCACCCTCGGGTGGGGGCATCGATGGCTACACCTTC; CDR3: CASSPSGGGIDGYTF
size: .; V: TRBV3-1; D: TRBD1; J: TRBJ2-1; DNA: TGTGCCAGCAGCCAAGTAGATGCAGGGGGTTCCTACAATGAGCAGTTCTTC; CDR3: CASSQVDAGGSYNEQFF
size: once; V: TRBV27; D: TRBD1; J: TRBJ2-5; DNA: TGTGCCAGCCCCGACAGGGGGACGCCCCCCAAGACCCAGTACTTC; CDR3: CASPDRGTPPKTQYF
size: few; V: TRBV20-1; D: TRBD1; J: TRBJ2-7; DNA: TGCAGTGCTCCGGGACAGGGGGCTTCCGAGCAGTACTTC; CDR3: CSAPGQGASEQYF
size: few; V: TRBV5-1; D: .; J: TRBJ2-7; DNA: TGCGCCAGCAGCTTGTACGGTACAAGCTCCTACGAGCAGTACTTC; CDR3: CASSLYGTSSYEQYF
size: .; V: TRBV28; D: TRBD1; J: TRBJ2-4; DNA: TGTGCCAGCAGCAAACAGGGGGATTGGGCCAAAAACATTCAGTACTTC; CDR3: CASSKQGDWAKNIQYF
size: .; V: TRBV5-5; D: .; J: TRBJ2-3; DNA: TGTGCCAGCAGCTTTCTTGCGGACACAGATACGCAGTATTTT; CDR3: CASSFLADTDTQYF
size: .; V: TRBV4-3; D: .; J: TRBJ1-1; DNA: TGCGCCAGCAGCCAAGATCGGTTGGCGGGAGAAGCTTTCTTT; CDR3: CASSQDRLAGEAFF
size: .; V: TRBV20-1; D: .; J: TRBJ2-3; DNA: TGCAGTGCTGGGTATACCGAATATGTAGGAGATACGCAGTATTTT; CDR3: CSAGYTEYVGDTQYF
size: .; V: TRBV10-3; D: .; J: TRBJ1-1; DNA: TGTGCCATCAGTGAGGGGGGGGGGTTACTGAACACTGAAGCTTTCTTT; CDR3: CAISEGGGLLNTEAFF
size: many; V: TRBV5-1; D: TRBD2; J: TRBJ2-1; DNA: TGCGCCAGCAGCTCGCTCGGGACTAGCGGAAACAATGAGCAGTTCTTC; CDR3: CASSSLGTSGNNEQFF
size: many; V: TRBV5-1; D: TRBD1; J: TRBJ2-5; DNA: TGTGCCAGCAGCCTGGGACAGCAAGAGACCCAGTACTTC; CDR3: CASSLGQQETQYF
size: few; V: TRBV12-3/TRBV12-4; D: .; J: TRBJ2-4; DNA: TGTGCCAGCAGTTTGGAGACAGGCAAAAACATTCAGTACTTC; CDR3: CASSLETGKNIQYF
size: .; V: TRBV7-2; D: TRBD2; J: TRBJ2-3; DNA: TGTGCCAGCAGCCGAACCCTTAGTGCTAGCGGTACGCAGTATTTT; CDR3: CASSRTLSASGTQYF